The entry below describes one T cell receptor beta chain. The junction differs from germline at one of its ends, possibly a read error. This specimen belongs to a study of blood T cell repertoires in COVID-19. Study in general: The samples span acute and convalescent COVID-19 from the United States, Italy and Spain. In each case, the material was cDNA or gDNA derived from T cells, B-cell-depleted T cells, or PBMCs.

CDR1 LGHDT and CDR2 YNNKEL come from the germline V gene (reference sequence). The CDR3 loop spans 13 amino acids. Original processing notes: Reference gene primers were amplified, and this amplification served to estimate nucleated cell counts. TCRdb keeps only in-frame clones here, not all; method: immunoSEQ multiplex PCR. That table supplies the V and J calls and clone size; D and trimming were determined from the DNA. The sample consists of around 81,000 clones, approximately 80% of them appearing once. The TCR comes from a human donor in a cohort sampled during active COVID-19. V and J are TRBV3-1 (or the pseudogene TRBV3-2) and TRBJ1-1; D is undetermined. The sequenced sample consisted of peripheral blood. The CDR3 here is CASRQAGNTEAFF. Written as DNA, the CDR3 is TGTGCCAGCAGGCAAGCAGGGAACACTGAAGCTTTCTTT.